This T cell receptor beta chain stems from a study of identical twins. Study-level points and caveats: The models systematically underestimated how much out-of-frame TCR alpha was shared in monozygotic twins. Memory repertoires showed no such pattern, whereas abundant cord blood beta clonotypes carried fewer insertions. Conclusions leaned on cross-sectional statistical analysis and did not track the same donors over time.

This CDR3 is 14 amino acids long. Trimming removed 1 base from V and 9 bases from J, with 14 bases in between. This clonotype came up a few times. Its target is unknown. Each cDNA held unique molecular identifiers, and template switching gave it a universal primer site. TCRdb used MiXCR to reprocess the 5' RACE reads, holding one entry per CDR3 protein. In the table there are approximately 1.8 million distinct CDR3 sequences, roughly a third of which are singletons. The chain carries TRBV12-3 or TRBV12-4 and TRBJ2-3; D perhaps matches TRBD2 (6 bases). Sequencing was performed on cord blood. This receptor was obtained from a newborn girl in good health. The CDR3 DNA reads as TGTGCCAGCAGTTTAGGGCGGGGACCCCCGACGCAGTATTTT. Protein sequence: CASSLGRGPPTQYF.